This T cell receptor beta chain was obtained from a study of T cell responses to AZD1222 COVID-19 vaccine. Points from the study as a whole: Baseline seropositives among AZD1222 recipients totaled only six.

Comment on this clone: What it binds is not known.

This CDR3 contains 13 residues. V lost 5 bases and J lost 4, with 9 bases in between. Germline V CDR1 and CDR2: MNHNY, SVGAGI (reference sequence). Profiling relied on immunoSEQ multiplex PCR, and the TCRdb table lists in-frame clones only, not all of them. This table holds roughly 130,000 clones, roughly nine tenths found once. The sample was peripheral blood, taken on day 0 of AZD1222 vaccination. This TCR came from an adult in good health. The V gene is TRBV6-6, the J gene TRBJ1-5; weak D call: TRBD1 (6 bases). This CDR3 reads CASSQTGNQPQHF. In DNA, the CDR3 is TGTGCCAGCAGTCAAACAGGGAATCAGCCCCAGCATTTT.